This T cell receptor (beta chain) comes out of a study of T cell responses to AZD1222 COVID-19 vaccine (dated by TCRdb to about 2021). Concerning the study at large: Because spike-specific TCR depth and breadth did not differ between the two schedules, AZD1222 recipients who got a second dose at roughly 4 weeks were pooled with those who got a second dose at roughly 12 weeks. A total of over 230 trial participants underwent TCR sequencing, of whom about 210 received two doses of AZD1222 and some 25 received two doses of the MenACWY control vaccine. Trial participants were enrolled by age into subgroups of 18-55, 56-69 and 70-plus years, and roughly 150, 30 and 60 TCR-sequenced participants, respectively, were included in these subgroups. General study outcomes and caveats: After two AZD1222 doses, both the breadth and the depth of spike-specific TCRs were significantly higher than at day 0 and than in MenACWY recipients. CD4 TCRs associated with the vaccine covered the entire spike protein, and the dominant responses were in regions 160-218 and 743-854. Conclusions about previously exposed vaccinees are limited because only a handful of AZD1222 recipients were SARS-CoV-2 seropositive at baseline. Most participants were white British and females outnumbered males, and the authors suggested that clonal diversity may have been underestimated. Because no day 14 peak-response samples were available, the repertoires could be characterized only after the peak T cell response. In the small 56-69-year group, the increase in depth fell short of significance, most likely because of low power. Reportedly, almost half of the unique spike-specific TCRs recognized epitopes lying outside the regions that are mutated in the B.1.351 and B.1.1.7 variants.

V gives up 3 bases and J gives up 4 bases, and the segment between their germline ends measures 16 bases. CDR1 and CDR2, looked up from the germline V gene (reference sequence), are LNHDA and SQIVND. The CDR3 numbers 16 residues from cysteine through phenylalanine. Of all the DNA, just the CDR3 is kept, 48 bases in frame from base 1. About this clone: The target of this receptor is not known. Within one base of it there is no much larger clone, and no base qualities were kept.

The CDR3 regions of human TCRbeta chains were analyzed by immunosequencing. As for the original processing: TCRs in the repertoires were compared against a reference library of SARS-CoV-2-specific TCRs that had been generated with the MIRA antigen-specificity platform. Breadth was defined as the fraction of unique TCRs that were SARS-CoV-2-associated, and depth was defined as the fraction of total T cells that were SARS-CoV-2-associated. Using the MIRA data, each spike-specific TCR was assigned both to the spike region to which the TCR was reactive and to a CD4 or CD8 class. Log10-transformed breadth and depth values were compared by one-way ANOVA with Sidak's multiple comparisons tests. In TCRdb, the immuneACCESS table is reduced to in-frame sequences with V and J assigned. These tables do not hold every clone; where another copy was compared, an unresolved V gene accounts for under half, and the others remain unexplained. The DNA was the basis for D and trimming; V, J and clone size are from that table. Present in this sample are about 96,000 clones, 85% to 90% of which were seen just once. Approximately 24% of the sample belongs to the ten largest clones.

In light of the paper, this sample's time point label describes: baseline before first vaccination. Vaccinee samples came from UK trials COV001 and COV002, including a single-blind randomized controlled phase 2/3 trial of AZD1222 (ChAdOx1 nCoV-19) in healthy adults. For TCRbeta chain sequencing, PBMC samples were collected from trial participants at day 0 and at day 28 after the second dose. This receptor was identified in an adult in good health. The chain is encoded by TRBV19 joined to TRBJ1-5; there is no confident call for the D gene. Sequences were derived from peripheral blood, sampled on day 0 of AZD1222 vaccination. The nucleotide sequence is TGTGCCAGTAGTATCATATCCAGCGACTTAAATCAGCCCCAGCATTTT. Its protein is CASSIISSDLNQPQHF.